Only a few counts were recorded for the clone carrying this TCR beta chain. Participants reported their clinical history, and cohort assignment relied on those reports. The study counted Cohort 3 donors as recovered given two negative PCRs, clearance, or symptom resolution. These data belong to a study of blood T cell repertoires in COVID-19. In the study overall: Some COVID-19 samples were acute and others convalescent; all came from the United States, Italy and Spain.

Sequenced by immunoSEQ multiplex PCR; TCRdb stores in-frame clones only, minus some. The sample consists of roughly 190,000 clones, approximately 86% of them appearing once. This CDR3 comprises 15 residues. The germline gives CDR1 LGHNA, CDR2 YNFKEQ. Deletions cut 5 bases from V and 0 bases from J, with 13 bases between. This sequence originates from a woman in her twenties or thirties who had recovered from COVID-19. The sequenced sample was PBMCs or T cells enriched from blood (not recorded which). V is TRBV4-2 and J is TRBJ1-1; the D is unclear. CDR3 sequence (DNA): TGTGCCAGCAGCTCAAGCATGGTTCTGAACACTGAAGCTTTCTTT. It translates to CASSSSMVLNTEAFF.